These 29 T cell receptor beta chains share one sample of origin, sequenced in a study of blood T cells in healthy people across ages. A second PCR of roughly 7 to 11 cycles used a sample-barcoded 5' primer and a J-beta primer mix. TCRdb redid the calling of the 5' RACE reads with MiXCR, one entry per CDR3 protein. The sample has 1.5 million to 2 million distinct CDR3 sequences; 28% are singletons. The sample comprised blood. The source is a woman aged 30 to 39 in good health.

V usage is TRBV2 and J usage is TRBJ2-3; D uncertain. Germline CDR1 reads SNHLY; CDR2 reads FYNNEI. V lost 4 bases and J 0 bases, leaving 8 bases between the germline ends. The CDR3 runs to 14 residues. The CDR3 nucleotides read TGTGCCAGCAGTGCTGAGATAAGCACAGATACGCAGTATTTT. Its protein product is CASSAEISTDTQYF.

In this sample, this clonotype turned up a few times. The chain recombines TRBV2 with TRBJ2-4; either TRBD1 or TRBD2 may supply D (6 bases each). This CDR3 has 12 residues. V was pared by 8 bases and J by 6 bases, with 11 bases between. The germline gives CDR1 SNHLY, CDR2 FYNNEI. The CDR3 protein is CASGGHGNIQYF. CDR3 DNA sequence: TGTGCCAGCGGGGGGCACGGAAACATTCAGTACTTC.

This clonotype showed up many times. Germline is not matched at one junction end, which may reflect a read error. This sequence joins TRBV5-1 and TRBJ1-1; D uncertain. The germline gives CDR1 SGHRS, CDR2 YFSETQ. CDR3 length equals 13 residues. The CDR3 bases are TGTGCCAGCAGTTTAAACGGGGAGACTGAAGCTTTCTTT. It encodes CASSLNGETEAFF.

Worth noting for this clonotype: One junction end does not reproduce the germline sequence, and a read error may be involved. The chain links TRBV24-1 to TRBJ1-2; 9 nucleotides align to TRBD1. The germline V gene encodes CDR1 KGHDR and CDR2 SFDVKD. The CDR3 runs to 14 residues. Written as DNA, the CDR3 is TGTCCCACCAGCAGCCGGGACAGGGAGGATGGCTACACCTTC. Protein product: CPTSSRDREDGYTF.

In this sample, this clonotype turned up a few times. CDR3 DNA sequence: TGTGCCACCAGTGATTTTGAGGACAGGGAAGGGGGGCCCGCACTCGAGACTACTTTCTTT. Amino acids: CATSDFEDREGGPALETTFF. The gene calls are TRBV24-1 and TRBJ1-1; 8 bases map to TRBD1. The CDR3 length is 20 residues. Germline loops: CDR1 KGHDR, CDR2 SFDVKD. With V trimmed by 1 base and J by 12 bases, 27 bases remained unmatched.

The V call is TRBV5-1, the J call TRBJ2-3; TRBD2 is a possible D gene (5 bases). The V end was cut by 9 bases, the J end by 1 base, with 12 bases between. Germline loops: CDR1 SGHRS, CDR2 YFSETQ. This CDR3 comprises 13 residues. CDR3 nucleotide sequence: TGCGCCATCCTCTCGCGGGGCACAGATACGCAGTATTTT. This encodes CAILSRGTDTQYF. Together with reference TRBV5-1 and TRBJ2-3, the CDR3 gives the full variable domain: KAGVTQTPRYLIKTRGQQVTLSCSPISGHRSVSWYQQTPGQGLQFLFEYFSETQRNKGNFPGRFSGRQFSNSRSEMNVSTLELGDSALYLCAILSRGTDTQYFGPGTRLTVL.

In nucleotides, the CDR3 is TGTGCCAGCAGAGGTGTGGGGGGCGCGGTGGAGACCCAGTACTTC. It specifies CASRGVGGAVETQYF. The chain is built from TRBV2 and TRBJ2-5; D could derive from TRBD1 or TRBD2 (6 bases each). V lost 6 bases to trimming and J lost 5 bases, with 19 bases between them. The germline CDR1 and CDR2 sequences are SNHLY and FYNNEI. The length of the CDR3 is 15 residues.

The chain joins TRBV7-9 to TRBJ2-5; D may correspond to TRBD1 or TRBD2 (7 bases each). Germline CDR1 is SEHNR and CDR2 is FQNEAQ (reference sequence). The CDR3 is made up of 14 amino acids. V was trimmed by 5 bases and J by 5 bases, leaving 15 bases between them. This CDR3 is CASSGEGASETQYF. In DNA, the CDR3 is TGTGCCAGCAGCGGGGAGGGGGCGTCTGAGACCCAGTACTTC.

The CDR3 sequence: CASSGGTQYF. The CDR3 nucleotides are TGTGCCAGCTCAGGGGGGACCCAGTACTTC. The V gene is TRBV6-6, the J gene TRBJ2-5; TRBD1 matches 7 bases. With 8 bases clipped from V and 7 bases from J, the junction kept 1 base outside the gene matches. Germline V lookup: CDR1 MNHNY, CDR2 SVGAGI (reference sequence). CDR3 size: 10 residues.

A remark on this clonotype: This sequence may be a read error, since a much larger clone differs from it by one base. The chain links TRBV11-2 to TRBJ2-4, with TRBD2 matching 10 bases. V dropped 1 base and J dropped 13; count of bases not matched to a gene: 16. This CDR3 contains 17 residues. Germline CDR1 is SGHAT and CDR2 is FQNNGV. The DNA for the CDR3 is TGTGCCAGCAGCTTAGGTCGAACTAGCGGGATGAGTAATGAGCAGTACTTC. The encoded protein is CASSLGRTSGMSNEQYF.

The chain joins TRBV27 to TRBJ2-7; D not resolved. Trimming took off 0 bases at V and 5 bases at J, with 14 bases between the two ends. Germline V CDR1 and CDR2: MNHEY, SMNVEV (reference sequence). CDR3 size: 15 residues. CDR3 bases: TGTGCCAGCAGTTTATCAGGGCAGTGGGTGGACGAGCAGTACTTC. Amino acids: CASSLSGQWVDEQYF.

This chain connects TRBV12-3 or TRBV12-4 to TRBJ2-2; D gene ambiguous. The ends were cut back, 6 bases at V and 7 bases at J, with 9 bases in the middle. The CDR3 spans 12 residues. The CDR3 here is CASSPRYGELFF. The CDR3 DNA follows: TGTGCCAGCAGCCCCCGGTACGGGGAGCTGTTTTTT.

V usage is TRBV4-1 and J usage is TRBJ2-3; D gene unclear. The CDR3 is 13 residues long. The V gene lost 3 bases and the J gene lost 6 bases, with 10 bases spanning the gap. The germline gives CDR1 MGHRA, CDR2 YSYEKL. The CDR3 DNA is TGCGCCAGCAGCCAGACCGCGGCCGATACGCAGTATTTT. The encoded protein is CASSQTAADTQYF.

The count of this clonotype is one. This chain links TRBV12-3 or TRBV12-4 with TRBJ2-6, with D maybe TRBD1 (7 bases). V was clipped by 3 bases and J by 2 bases, with 26 bases between them. The CDR3 is made up of 21 amino acids. The CDR3 protein is CASSLYRGIIPRGAGANVLTF. The CDR3 DNA reads TGTGCCAGCAGTTTGTATAGGGGCATAATTCCCAGGGGGGCTGGGGCCAACGTCCTGACTTTC.

This clonotype has a handful of counts. CDR3 loop: CASSDRGRINSPLHF. The CDR3 DNA sequence: TGCGCCAGCAGTGATCGAGGGAGAATCAATTCACCCCTCCACTTT. The genes are TRBV10-2 and TRBJ1-6; D remains unclear. Germline CDR1 is WSHSY and CDR2 is SAAADI. V lost 3 bases and J lost 7, with 13 bases in between. There are 15 residues in the CDR3.

This clonotype was detected only a few times. The chain recombines TRBV20-1 with TRBJ2-5; D may be TRBD1 or TRBD2 (5 bases each). Germline CDR1 DFQATT, CDR2 SNEGSKA (reference sequence). Trimming left V 1 base short and J 1 base short, with 13 bases between. The CDR3 spans 15 residues. The CDR3 nucleotides read TGCAGTGCTAGAGTCGGGTTCGGGGCCCAAGAGACCCAGTACTTC. Its translation is CSARVGFGAQETQYF.

This chain connects TRBV27 to TRBJ2-5; 7 bases align to TRBD1. Unmatched junction bases numbered 6, after V lost 5 bases and J lost 3 bases. Germline CDR1 reads MNHEY; CDR2 reads SMNVEV (reference sequence). The CDR3 has 14 amino acids. The CDR3 sequence is CASSPTGQKETQYF. The CDR3 nucleotides read TGTGCCAGCAGTCCCACGGGACAGAAAGAGACCCAGTACTTC.

This clonotype was seen many times. Sequence at one end of the junction differs from germline and may be a read error. The genes are TRBV12-3 or TRBV12-4 and TRBJ1-1; D is unclear. CDR3 length equals 13 residues. CDR3 DNA: TGCGCCAGCAGCTTAATAGTGAACACTGAAGCTTTCTTT. Its translation is CASSLIVNTEAFF.

As regards this clonotype: This clone may be a read error of a much larger clone one base away. The chain has TRBV29-1 and TRBJ2-3; D is unresolved. V was pared by 8 bases and J by 2 bases, with 20 bases between. The CDR3 extends over 15 amino acids. CDR1 and CDR2 from the germline V gene are SQVTM and ANQGSEA. CDR3 amino acids: CSSVPRASFTDTQYF. CDR3 nucleotide sequence: TGCAGCTCTGTGCCCCGGGCTTCATTCACAGATACGCAGTATTTT.

This sequence joins TRBV10-3 and TRBJ2-5, with D possibly being TRBD1 (6 bases). This CDR3 comprises 14 residues. In germline, CDR1 is ENHRY, CDR2 SYGVKD. V was shortened by 10 bases and J by 2 bases, with 17 bases between the two germline ends. Here the CDR3 DNA reads TGTGCCACCGAGAGAGGGACATCACAAGAGACCCAGTACTTC. Amino acids: CATERGTSQETQYF.

V is TRBV3-1 and J is TRBJ2-1; D unresolved. V was trimmed by 7 bases and J by 13 bases, leaving 29 bases between them. Germline assignment: CDR1 LGHDT and CDR2 YNNKEL (reference sequence). CDR3 length: 16 residues. The CDR3 DNA follows: TGTGCCAGCAATTACCTCGGTGGCGGCTCAGTAAAGACCCAGTTCTTC. Translated: CASNYLGGGSVKTQFF.

The sample holds a few counts of this clonotype. The V and J genes are TRBV12-3 or TRBV12-4 and TRBJ1-5, with D hard to call. Trimming pared 6 bases from V and 3 bases from J, leaving 6 bases between. The CDR3 totals 12 residues. This CDR3 reads CASRHYNQPQHF. The CDR3 bases are TGTGCCAGCAGACACTACAATCAGCCCCAGCATTTT.

This clonotype came up once. V and J are TRBV12-5 and TRBJ2-5; possibly TRBD2 for D (6 bases). The CDR3 covers 14 residues. Trimming stripped 5 bases from V and 3 bases from J, with 13 bases between. Germline V lookup: CDR1 LGHNT, CDR2 FRNRAP. The CDR3 loop is CASGLAGQKETQYF. The CDR3 nucleotides are TGTGCTAGTGGTCTGGCGGGGCAGAAAGAGACCCAGTACTTC.

As to this clonotype: Sequence at one end of the junction differs from germline and may be a read error. This rearrangement joins TRBV12-3 or TRBV12-4 to TRBJ2-3, with TRBD2 identical over 9 bases. The CDR3 consists of 14 residues. This CDR3 is CASSVREGADAQYF. Here the CDR3 DNA reads TGTGCCAGCAGCGTGCGGGAGGGCGCAGATGCGCAGTATTTT.

V usage is TRBV11-2 and J usage is TRBJ1-1; maybe TRBD1 (5 bases). This CDR3 region has 15 residues. Trimming removed 4 bases at V and 1 base at J, with 13 bases between. CDR1 and CDR2 from the germline V gene are SGHAT and FQNNGV. CDR3 loop: CASSSGTDQNTEAFF. In DNA form, the CDR3 reads TGTGCCAGCAGCTCCGGGACGGACCAGAACACTGAAGCTTTCTTT.

This clonotype was counted at least ten times. The chain joins TRBV12-3 or TRBV12-4 to TRBJ2-5; 8 bases are shared with TRBD1. This CDR3 is 16 amino acids long. The V segment lost 4 bases and the J segment 1 base; nucleotides outside the gene matches: 8. CDR3 loop: CASSWRTGGTQETQYF. The CDR3 coding sequence is TGTGCCAGCAGTTGGCGTACAGGGGGAACCCAAGAGACCCAGTACTTC.

There are many counts of this clonotype. The chain joins TRBV29-1 to TRBJ2-1; tentative D call: TRBD2 (7 bases). Germline loops: CDR1 SQVTM, CDR2 ANQGSEA. This CDR3 is built from 15 residues. Trimming took 5 bases from V and 2 from J, leaving 16 bases between them. CDR3 bases: TGCAGCGTTCAGTGGGGGGGCAGCACCTACAATGAGCAGTTCTTC. Amino acids: CSVQWGGSTYNEQFF.

This clonotype was seen a few times. The chain uses TRBV10-3 and TRBJ1-6; perhaps TRBD1 as D (6 bases). In germline, CDR1 is ENHRY, CDR2 SYGVKD. The CDR3 sequence is 14 residues long. V dropped 6 bases and J dropped 4 bases, with 10 bases sitting between them. The CDR3 protein is CAIREGGYNSPLHF. The CDR3 DNA reads as TGTGCCATCAGGGAGGGGGGTTATAATTCACCCCTCCACTTT.

This rearrangement joins TRBV4-1 to TRBJ2-7; D is unresolved. Per the germline V gene, CDR1 is MGHRA and CDR2 is YSYEKL. The CDR3 has 16 residues. V was pared by 0 bases and J by 9 bases, with 21 bases between. The CDR3 DNA reads as TGCGCCAGCAGCCAAGATACCCTGTTGGGTAGCACAGCGCAGTACTTC. It translates to CASSQDTLLGSTAQYF.